This T cell receptor beta chain was recovered during a study of shared clonotypes between healthy human individuals. The wider study: Per-donor plates numbered three CD4 naive, three CD4 memory, two CD8 naive and one CD8 memory.

Some clones are missing from TCRdb's copy, which holds only in-frame ones; the method was immunoSEQ multiplex PCR. The sample shows approximately 2.3 million clones, more than 85% of them seen only once. This CDR3 contains 16 residues. Between the trimmed V and J ends, which lost 4 bases and 0 bases, there was a span of 16 bases. In germline, CDR1 is MDHEN, CDR2 SYDVKM. This TCR was recovered from a man between 18 and 35 years old in good health. Some clones in this sample may be carry-over from other donors' samples. Sequencing was performed on naive CD4+ T cells from PBMCs. Stated subset: CD45RA+ positively selected. The J gene is TRBJ2-7, the V gene TRBV28, with a weak D call TRBD2 (5 bases). The CDR3 nucleotides read TGTGCCAGCAGTTCGTCCGAGAGGACTGTCTCCTACGAGCAGTACTTC. Protein product: CASSSSERTVSYEQYF.